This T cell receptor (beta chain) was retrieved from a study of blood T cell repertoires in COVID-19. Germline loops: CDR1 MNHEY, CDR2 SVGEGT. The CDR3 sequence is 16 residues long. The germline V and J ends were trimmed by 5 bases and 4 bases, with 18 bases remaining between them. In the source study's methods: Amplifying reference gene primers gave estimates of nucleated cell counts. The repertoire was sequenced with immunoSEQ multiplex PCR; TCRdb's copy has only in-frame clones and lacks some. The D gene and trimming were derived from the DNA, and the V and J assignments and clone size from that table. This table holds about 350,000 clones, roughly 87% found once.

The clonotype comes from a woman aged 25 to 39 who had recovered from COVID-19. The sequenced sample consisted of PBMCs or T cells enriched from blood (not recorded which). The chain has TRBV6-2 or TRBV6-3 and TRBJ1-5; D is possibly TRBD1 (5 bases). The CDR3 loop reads CASSQNPARANQPQHF. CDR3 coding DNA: TGTGCCAGCAGTCAAAACCCCGCCAGGGCAAATCAGCCCCAGCATTTT.